The clone carrying this T cell receptor (beta chain) was seen repeatedly, ten times or more. What it binds is unknown. The record originates from a study of T cells after yellow fever vaccination. The overall study: Low-cell-number fractions were prepared with SMART-Seq v4 Ultra Low Input.

CDR3 length: 17 amino acids. V was pared by 6 bases and J by 6 bases, with 19 bases of the junction left unmatched. Germline-derived CDR1 and CDR2 are DFQATT and SNEGSKA (reference sequence). Notes on the study in general: Across the CD4 and CD8 compartments, a small share of clonotypes was present in both. The secondary response was weaker, and its peak arrived faster, on day 5 versus 15.

5'RACE template switching produced TCR cDNA carrying a universal primer site and UMIs. MiXCR was run by TCRdb on the 5' RACE reads, yielding one entry per CDR3 protein. The sample consists of about 360,000 distinct CDR3 sequences, roughly 6.2% of them appearing once. V is TRBV20-1 and J is TRBJ2-4; 8 positions match TRBD2. This receptor was taken from a man aged 30-40 years who received the YFV17D yellow fever vaccine. Source: PBMCs, taken 5 days after the yellow fever booster vaccination. The CDR3 loop is CSATVAEPSGSSNIQYF. In DNA, the CDR3 is TGCAGTGCAACGGTAGCGGAGCCGAGCGGGAGTTCAAACATTCAGTACTTC.